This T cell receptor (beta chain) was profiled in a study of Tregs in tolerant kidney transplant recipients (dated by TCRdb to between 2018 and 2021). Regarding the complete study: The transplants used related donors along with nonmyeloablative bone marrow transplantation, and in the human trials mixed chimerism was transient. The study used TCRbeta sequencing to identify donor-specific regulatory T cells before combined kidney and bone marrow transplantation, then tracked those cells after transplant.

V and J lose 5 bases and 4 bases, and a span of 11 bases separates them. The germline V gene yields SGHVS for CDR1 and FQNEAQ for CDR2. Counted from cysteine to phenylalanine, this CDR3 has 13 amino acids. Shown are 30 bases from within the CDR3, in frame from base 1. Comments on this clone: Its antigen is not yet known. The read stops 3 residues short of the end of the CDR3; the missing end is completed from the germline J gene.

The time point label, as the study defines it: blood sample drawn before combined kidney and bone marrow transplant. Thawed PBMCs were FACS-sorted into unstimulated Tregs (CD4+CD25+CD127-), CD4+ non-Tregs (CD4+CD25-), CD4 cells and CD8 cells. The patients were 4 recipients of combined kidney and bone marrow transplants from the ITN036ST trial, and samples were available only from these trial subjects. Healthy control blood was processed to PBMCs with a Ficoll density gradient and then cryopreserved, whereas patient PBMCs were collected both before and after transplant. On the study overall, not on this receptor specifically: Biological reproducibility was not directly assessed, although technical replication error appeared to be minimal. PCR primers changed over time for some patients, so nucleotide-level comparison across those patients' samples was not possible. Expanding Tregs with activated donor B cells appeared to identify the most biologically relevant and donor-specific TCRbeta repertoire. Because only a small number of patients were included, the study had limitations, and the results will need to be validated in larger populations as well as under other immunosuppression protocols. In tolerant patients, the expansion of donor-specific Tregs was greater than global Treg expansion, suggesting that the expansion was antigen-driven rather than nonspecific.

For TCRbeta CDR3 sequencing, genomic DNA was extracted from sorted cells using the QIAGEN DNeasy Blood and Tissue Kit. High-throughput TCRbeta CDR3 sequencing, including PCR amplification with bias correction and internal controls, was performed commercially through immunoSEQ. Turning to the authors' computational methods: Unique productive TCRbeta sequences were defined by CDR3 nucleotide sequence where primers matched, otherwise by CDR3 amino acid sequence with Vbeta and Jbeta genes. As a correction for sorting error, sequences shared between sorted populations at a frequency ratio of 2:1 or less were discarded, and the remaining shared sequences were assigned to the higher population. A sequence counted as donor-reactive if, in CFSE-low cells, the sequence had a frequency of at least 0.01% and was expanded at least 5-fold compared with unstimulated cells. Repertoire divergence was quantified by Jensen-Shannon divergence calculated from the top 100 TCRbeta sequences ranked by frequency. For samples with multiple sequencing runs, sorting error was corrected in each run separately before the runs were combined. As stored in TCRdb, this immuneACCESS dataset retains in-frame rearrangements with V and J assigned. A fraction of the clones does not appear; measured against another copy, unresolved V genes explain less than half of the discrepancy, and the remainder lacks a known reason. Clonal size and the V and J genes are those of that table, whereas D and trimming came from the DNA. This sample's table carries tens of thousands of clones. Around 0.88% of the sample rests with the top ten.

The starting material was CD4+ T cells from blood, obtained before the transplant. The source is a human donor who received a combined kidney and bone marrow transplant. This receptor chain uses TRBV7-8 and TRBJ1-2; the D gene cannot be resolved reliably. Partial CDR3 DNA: TGTGCCAGCAGCATGACTGAATTCTATGGC. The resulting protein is CASSMTEFYG. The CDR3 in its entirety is CASSMTEFYGYTF.